The TCR beta chain under discussion was sequenced for a study of T-cell reconstitution after alpha-beta-depleted transplantation in children. Study findings and constraints: Day-60 TCRbeta diversity that was high in some patients was derived from surviving recipient T cells and thymic progenitors. At the one-year point after transplant, T-cell counts and TCRbeta diversity were found to come mostly from T cells that had been newly produced. Expanded graft clones numbering several hundred reportedly gave rise to alpha-beta T cells about two months after transplant.

This clonotype appeared a few times. Its matching antigen is unknown. V lost 4 bases to trimming and J lost 3 bases, with 14 bases between them. This CDR3 comprises 14 residues. Germline CDR1 reads SGHNT; CDR2 reads YYREEE (reference sequence). The library targeted TCRbeta and was prepared with unique molecular identifiers. Each CDR3 protein gets one entry after TCRdb re-called the PCR reads with MiXCR. The sample comprises over 150,000 distinct CDR3 sequences, approximately 6.9% of which are singletons, and approximately 5.7% rests with the top ten. Sequencing used PBMCs, obtained before TCRalphabeta/CD19-depleted stem cell transplant. V usage is TRBV5-4 and J usage is TRBJ2-7; TRBD1 is a possible D gene (5 bases). The clonotype originates from a boy younger than 10 with acute lymphoblastic leukemia, due to receive a stem cell transplant. CDR3 nucleotides: TGTGCCAGCAGCCCCGGACCAGGGCTCTACGAGCAGTACTTC. Translation: CASSPGPGLYEQYF.